This T cell receptor (beta chain) came from a study of blood T cell repertoires in COVID-19. Study overall: Collection of acute and convalescent COVID-19 samples took place in the United States, Italy and Spain. T cells, B-cell-depleted T cells, or PBMCs provided the cDNA or gDNA that served as material.

V gave up 2 bases and J gave up 3 bases, with 10 bases separating them. This CDR3 has 13 amino acids. Germline assignment: CDR1 SQVTM and CDR2 ANQGSEA. Per the original data handling: The authors estimated nucleated cell counts from reference gene primer amplification. Generated by immunoSEQ multiplex PCR, the TCRdb table keeps only in-frame clones and is missing some. V and J calls and clone size come straight from that table; D and trimming were deduced from the DNA. The profile shows 100,000 to 150,000 clones, around 80% of them singletons. The TCR originated in a man older than 75 with active or convalescent COVID-19. This chain connects TRBV29-1 to TRBJ1-2; D is unresolved. Specimen: peripheral blood. The CDR3 reads CSVEFSIYYGYTF. The DNA for the CDR3 is TGCAGCGTTGAATTCTCTATTTACTATGGCTACACCTTC.